A selection of T cell receptor beta chains follows, all from one sample in a study of blood T cell repertoires in COVID-19. Assay: immunoSEQ multiplex PCR; the TCRdb copy retains only in-frame clones and omits some. The table has 200,000 to 250,000 clones, around 82% seen once. Sequencing used peripheral blood. The origin of the receptors is a woman of 80 years or more with acute or convalescent COVID-19. Both conserved end residues are part of each CDR3. The D gene is left open where the match is weak. Clone size is not always given. Where it is, it says once, few, many or a class for expanded clones.

size: NA
J: TRBJ1-1
V: TRBV11-2
D: NA
CDR3: CASSFRMVGPNTEAFF
DNA: TGTGCCAGCAGCTTCCGGATGGTTGGGCCGAACACTGAAGCTTTCTTT

size: NA
J: TRBJ2-3
V: TRBV2
D: TRBD1
CDR3: CASSDRGGGTDTQYF
DNA: TGTGCCAGCAGCGACAGGGGCGGAGGGACAGATACGCAGTATTTT

size: NA
J: TRBJ1-2
V: TRBV19
D: TRBD1
CDR3: CASSLRQGAVNYGYTF
DNA: TGTGCCAGTAGTCTTCGACAGGGGGCAGTTAACTATGGCTACACCTTC

size: NA
J: TRBJ1-1
V: TRBV2
D: TRBD1
CDR3: CASRWDSINTEAFF
DNA: TGTGCCAGCAGGTGGGACAGCATAAACACTGAAGCTTTCTTT

size: NA
J: TRBJ2-7
V: TRBV6-5
D: TRBD2
CDR3: CASSYSASGGNYEQYF
DNA: TGTGCCAGCAGTTACTCGGCTAGCGGGGGGAACTACGAGCAGTACTTC

size: NA
J: TRBJ2-2
V: TRBV7-3
D: NA
CDR3: CASSLITGNTGELFF
DNA: TGTGCCAGCAGCTTAATAACGGGGAACACCGGGGAGCTGTTTTTT

size: NA
J: TRBJ2-5
V: TRBV4-1
D: NA
CDR3: CASSQGNLQGTQYF
DNA: TGCGCCAGCAGCCAAGGTAACCTGCAGGGGACCCAGTACTTC

size: few
J: TRBJ1-5
V: TRBV3-1/TRBV3-2
D: TRBD1
CDR3: CASSLTGEKQPQHF
DNA: TGTGCCAGCAGCCTAACAGGGGAGAAACAGCCCCAGCATTTT

size: few
J: TRBJ1-5
V: TRBV27
D: TRBD1
CDR3: CASSLGQGGNQPQHF
DNA: TGTGCCAGCAGTTTAGGACAGGGAGGCAATCAGCCCCAGCATTTT

size: NA
J: TRBJ1-6
V: TRBV11-3
D: NA
CDR3: CASSPGGVNSPLHF
DNA: TGTGCCAGCAGCCCGGGCGGGGTTAATTCACCCCTCCACTTT

size: once
J: TRBJ2-2
V: TRBV4-2
D: NA
CDR3: CASSQDAGTNTGELFF
DNA: TGTGCCAGCAGCCAAGATGCGGGCACGAACACCGGGGAGCTGTTTTTT

size: NA
J: TRBJ2-7
V: TRBV18
D: TRBD1
CDR3: CASSPGQGDNEQYF
DNA: TGTGCCAGCTCACCGGGACAGGGGGACAACGAGCAGTACTTC

size: NA
J: TRBJ2-1
V: TRBV5-6
D: NA
CDR3: CASSLEGDEQFF
DNA: TGTGCCAGCAGCTTGGAGGGGGATGAGCAGTTCTTC

size: NA
J: TRBJ1-1
V: TRBV19
D: NA
CDR3: CASSILGTTEAFF
DNA: TGTGCCAGTAGTATACTGGGCACCACTGAAGCTTTCTTT

size: once
J: TRBJ2-1
V: TRBV9
D: TRBD2
CDR3: CASSVGTSVNEQFF
DNA: TGTGCCAGCAGCGTCGGGACTAGCGTCAATGAGCAGTTCTTC

size: NA
J: TRBJ2-7
V: TRBV5-1
D: NA
CDR3: CASSLREDFPYEQYF
DNA: TGCGCCAGCAGCTTACGCGAGGACTTCCCCTACGAGCAGTACTTC

size: NA
J: TRBJ2-7
V: TRBV18
D: NA
CDR3: CASSLRGSYEQYF
DNA: TGTGCCAGCTCACTCCGGGGGAGCTACGAGCAGTACTTC

size: once
J: TRBJ1-1
V: TRBV6-5
D: NA
CDR3: CASSYRPGAGTEAFF
DNA: TGTGCCAGCAGTTATCGGCCGGGAGCGGGCACTGAAGCTTTCTTT

size: once
J: TRBJ2-1
V: TRBV6-2/TRBV6-3
D: TRBD2
CDR3: CASSYSRAGSYNEQFF
DNA: TGTGCCAGCAGTTACTCGAGAGCGGGATCCTACAATGAGCAGTTCTTC

size: NA
J: TRBJ2-7
V: TRBV4-1
D: NA
CDR3: CASSQTDTGQLTLQYF
DNA: TGCGCCAGCAGCCAGACCGATACCGGACAGCTGACCTTGCAGTACTTC

size: NA
J: TRBJ2-7
V: TRBV20-1
D: TRBD2
CDR3: CSASSAGGLSYEQYF
DNA: TGCAGTGCTAGTTCAGCGGGGGGGCTTAGCTACGAGCAGTACTTC

size: NA
J: TRBJ1-2
V: TRBV5-4
D: TRBD1
CDR3: CASSFPGGESYTF
DNA: TGTGCCAGCAGCTTTCCAGGGGGCGAAAGCTACACCTTC

size: NA
J: TRBJ1-1
V: TRBV9
D: NA
CDR3: CASSVEAANTEAFF
DNA: TGTGCCAGCAGCGTAGAGGCGGCGAACACTGAAGCTTTCTTT

size: NA
J: TRBJ1-2
V: TRBV2
D: NA
CDR3: CASSVDGTIAYGYTF
DNA: TGTGCCAGCAGTGTCGACGGAACAATAGCCTATGGCTACACCTTC

size: NA
J: TRBJ1-1
V: TRBV2
D: NA
CDR3: CASSEWGRRGAFF
DNA: TGTGCCAGCAGTGAATGGGGACGGAGGGGAGCTTTCTTT

size: NA
J: TRBJ2-7
V: TRBV19
D: NA
CDR3: CASSIGGQSYEQYF
DNA: TGTGCCAGTAGTATAGGGGGCCAGAGCTACGAGCAGTACTTC

size: once
J: TRBJ2-2
V: TRBV5-4
D: NA
CDR3: CASSSGQRMNTGELFF
DNA: TGTGCCAGCAGCTCCGGGCAGCGGATGAACACCGGGGAGCTGTTTTTT

size: NA
J: TRBJ2-7
V: TRBV18
D: NA
CDR3: CASSPPRGGYEQYF
DNA: TGTGCCAGCTCACCACCGCGGGGAGGCTACGAGCAGTACTTC

size: NA
J: TRBJ1-1
V: TRBV30
D: NA
CDR3: CGGRWREGVEAFF
DNA: TGCGGAGGGCGGTGGAGGGAGGGGGTTGAAGCTTTCTTT

size: NA
J: TRBJ2-2
V: TRBV28
D: NA
CDR3: CASSLWQGTARNTGELFF
DNA: TGTGCCAGCAGTTTATGGCAGGGGACGGCCCGTAACACCGGGGAGCTGTTTTTT

size: NA
J: TRBJ2-3
V: TRBV3-1/TRBV3-2
D: TRBD1
CDR3: CASSQARQGAGDTQYF
DNA: TGTGCCAGCAGCCAAGCCAGACAGGGGGCTGGAGATACGCAGTATTTT

size: NA
J: TRBJ2-1
V: TRBV10-3
D: TRBD2
CDR3: CASSSGTSGYNEQFF
DNA: TGTGCCAGCAGCTCCGGGACTAGCGGATACAATGAGCAGTTCTTC